The 11 T cell receptor beta chains presented below share a single source sample, sequenced in a study of response to subunit inactivated influenza vaccine listed by TCRdb under 2018. The library was built by means of RT-PCR. Instrument used: Illumina HiSeq 2500. Through fastp at Q25 and MiXCR, TCRdb rebuilt clones from the public reads, retaining in-frame beta chains. Here each entry gathers all rows of one CDR3 protein and keeps the most common genes and DNA. The sample profile shows roughly 670,000 distinct CDR3 sequences; 12% to 15% of them were found once. The ten largest clones represent 7.5% to 8% of the sample. This sample comprised PBMCs from blood, obtained roughly 15 days before vaccination. The receptors were gathered from a man aged 45-65 years who received an inactivated influenza vaccine. Donor details come from another sample of the same person, matched by shared clones.

The table lists this clonotype with many counts. The genes are TRBV5-1 and TRBJ1-1; 7 positions agree with TRBD1. This CDR3 contains 15 residues. After removal of 4 bases from V and 2 bases from J, the junction contained 8 bases not matched to a gene. Germline CDR1 reads SGHRS; CDR2 reads YFSETQ. This CDR3 reads CASSLPGTDNTEAFF. The CDR3 bases are TGCGCCAGCAGCCTCCCCGGGACAGATAACACTGAAGCTTTCTTT.

This clonotype turned up a few times. The chain uses TRBV7-9 and TRBJ1-3; a possible D gene is TRBD1 (5 bases). The CDR3 loop spans 15 amino acids. Trimming removed 3 bases at V and 2 bases at J, with 11 bases between. CDR1 is SEHNR, CDR2 FQNEAQ, per germline (reference sequence). This CDR3 reads CASSFGGDPGNTIYF. The CDR3 bases are TGTGCCAGCAGCTTTGGAGGGGATCCTGGAAACACCATATATTTT.

This clonotype was observed many times. V and J are TRBV2 and TRBJ2-7, with D hard to call. CDR3 length: 12 residues. Germline V gene sequence: CDR1 SNHLY, CDR2 FYNNEI. V lost 6 bases to trimming and J lost 2 bases, with 8 bases between them. The CDR3 protein is CASRTDTYEQYF. The CDR3 nucleotides are TGTGCCAGCAGGACCGATACCTACGAGCAGTACTTC.

This chain links TRBV7-3 with TRBJ2-7; TRBD2 is a possible D gene (6 bases). CDR1 is SGHTA and CDR2 is FQGTGA in the germline V gene. V was trimmed by 0 bases and J by 10 bases, leaving 19 bases between them. The CDR3 contains 15 residues. Here the CDR3 reads CASSLTGHPSGEQYF. The CDR3, as DNA: TGTGCCAGCAGCTTAACGGGTCACCCATCGGGGGAACAGTACTTC.

The chain combines TRBV7-9 with TRBJ2-7, with TRBD1 matching over 8 bases. The CDR3 covers 16 residues. The germline gives CDR1 SEHNR, CDR2 FQNEAQ (reference sequence). The junction had 11 bases not matched to a gene; V was cut back by 4 bases and J by 3 bases. The CDR3 region has the DNA TGTGCCAGCAGCTCCTACAGGACAGGGTCTATCTACGAGCAGTACTTC. Amino acids: CASSSYRTGSIYEQYF.

V usage is TRBV20-1 and J usage is TRBJ2-3; D remains unclear. Per the germline V gene, CDR1 is DFQATT and CDR2 is SNEGSKA (reference sequence). The ends were cut back, 2 bases at V and 6 bases at J, with 12 bases in the middle. This CDR3 has 13 amino acids. CDR3: CSARPTARDTQYF. The CDR3 nucleotides read TGCAGTGCTAGACCGACCGCCAGGGATACGCAGTATTTT.

This clonotype was recorded many times. DNA of the CDR3: TGTGCCAGCCGACAGGGGCCCGGAAACACCATATATTTT. It is translated as CASRQGPGNTIYF. V is TRBV3-1 and J is TRBJ1-3, with 8 bases matching TRBD1. Germline loops: CDR1 LGHDT, CDR2 YNNKEL (reference sequence). With V trimmed by 8 bases and J by 4 bases, 4 bases remained unmatched. This CDR3 is 13 amino acids long.

A few counts support this clonotype. CDR3 coding DNA: TGTGCCAGCACTCTGACAGGGGGCAATCAGCCCCAGCATTTT. Translated, it gives CASTLTGGNQPQHF. The chain combines TRBV28 with TRBJ1-5, with 8 bases identical to TRBD1. Germline CDR1 MDHEN, CDR2 SYDVKM. This CDR3 comprises 14 residues. J lost 2 bases, V lost 7 bases, and 4 bases had no gene match.

Regarding this clonotype: With a much larger clone just one base away, this may be a read error. The chain employs TRBV20-1 and TRBJ2-7, with D maybe TRBD2 (6 bases). Trimming removed 0 bases from V and 2 bases from J, with 17 bases in between. The CDR3 has 16 amino acids. Germline CDR1 reads DFQATT; CDR2 reads SNEGSKA (reference sequence). The DNA of the CDR3 is TGCAGTGCTAGAGATACCCTAGCGTGGCCCCCCTACGAGCAGTACTTC. Translated: CSARDTLAWPPYEQYF.

This clonotype was seen a handful of times. V is TRBV7-9 and J is TRBJ2-5; possibly TRBD2 for D (8 bases). Looked up from germline, CDR1 is SEHNR and CDR2 is FQNEAQ (reference sequence). The germline V and J ends were trimmed by 6 bases and 2 bases, with 19 bases remaining between them. The CDR3 is made up of 16 amino acids. CDR3 DNA: TGTGCCAGCAGTGTAGGGGACAGCGGGGGTCAAGAGACCCAGTACTTC. Translation gives CASSVGDSGGQETQYF.

Only a few counts were recorded for this clonotype. The rearrangement links TRBV7-6 to TRBJ2-5; D is unclear. The CDR3 loop spans 17 amino acids. V gave up 5 bases and J gave up 0 bases, with 19 bases separating them. Germline-derived CDR1 and CDR2 are SGHVS and FNYEAQ. The CDR3 here is CASSPGFSRKDQETQYF. The CDR3 DNA sequence: TGTGCCAGCAGCCCAGGTTTCTCCCGAAAAGACCAAGAGACCCAGTACTTC.